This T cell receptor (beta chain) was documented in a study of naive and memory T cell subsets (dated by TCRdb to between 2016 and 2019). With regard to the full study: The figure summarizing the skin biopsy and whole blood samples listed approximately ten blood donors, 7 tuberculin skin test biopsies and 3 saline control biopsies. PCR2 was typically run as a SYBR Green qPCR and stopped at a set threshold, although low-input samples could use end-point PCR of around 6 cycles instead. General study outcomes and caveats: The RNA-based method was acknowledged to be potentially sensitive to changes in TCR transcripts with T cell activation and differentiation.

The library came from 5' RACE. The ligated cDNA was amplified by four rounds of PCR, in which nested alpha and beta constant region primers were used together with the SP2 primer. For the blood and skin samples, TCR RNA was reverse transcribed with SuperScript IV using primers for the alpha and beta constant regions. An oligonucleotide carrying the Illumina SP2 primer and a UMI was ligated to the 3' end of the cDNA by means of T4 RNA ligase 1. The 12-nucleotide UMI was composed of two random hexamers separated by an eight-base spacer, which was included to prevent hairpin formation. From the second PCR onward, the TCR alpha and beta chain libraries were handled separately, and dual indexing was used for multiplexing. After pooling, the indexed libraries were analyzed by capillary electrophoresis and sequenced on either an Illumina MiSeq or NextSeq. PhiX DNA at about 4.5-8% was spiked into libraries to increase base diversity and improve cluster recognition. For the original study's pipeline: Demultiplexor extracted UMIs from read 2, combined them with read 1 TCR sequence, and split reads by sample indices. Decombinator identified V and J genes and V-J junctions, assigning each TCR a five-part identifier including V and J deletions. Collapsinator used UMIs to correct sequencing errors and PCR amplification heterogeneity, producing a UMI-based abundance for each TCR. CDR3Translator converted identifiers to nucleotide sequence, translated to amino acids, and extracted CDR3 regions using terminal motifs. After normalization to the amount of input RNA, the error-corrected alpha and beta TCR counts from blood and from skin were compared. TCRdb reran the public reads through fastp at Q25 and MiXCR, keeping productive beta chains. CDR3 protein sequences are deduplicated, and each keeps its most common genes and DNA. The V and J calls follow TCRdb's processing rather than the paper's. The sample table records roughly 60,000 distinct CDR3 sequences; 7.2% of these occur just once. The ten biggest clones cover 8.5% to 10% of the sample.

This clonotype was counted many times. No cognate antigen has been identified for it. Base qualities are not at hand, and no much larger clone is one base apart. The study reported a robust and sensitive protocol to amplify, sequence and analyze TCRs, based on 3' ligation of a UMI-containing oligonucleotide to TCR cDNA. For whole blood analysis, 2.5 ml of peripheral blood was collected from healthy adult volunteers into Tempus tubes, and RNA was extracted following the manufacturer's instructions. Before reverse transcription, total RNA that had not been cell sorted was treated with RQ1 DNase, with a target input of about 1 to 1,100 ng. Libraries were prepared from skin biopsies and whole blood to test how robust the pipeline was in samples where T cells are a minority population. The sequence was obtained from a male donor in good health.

The CDR3 protein sequence reads: CSANGGNQETQYF. The DNA sequence is as follows: TGCAGTGCTAACGGGGGGAACCAAGAGACCCAGTACTTC. The chain is made from TRBV20-1 and TRBJ2-5; TRBD2 aligns with 7 central bases. The junction shows trimming of 4 bases on V and 0 bases on J, and the gene matches do not reach 2 bases of it. CDR1 DFQATT and CDR2 SNEGSKA were looked up in the germline V gene (reference sequence). The CDR3, cysteine through phenylalanine, is 13 amino acids long. Only CDR3 DNA is held: 39 bases, read in frame from base 1.